Sequencing of this T cell receptor beta chain was carried out in a study of shared clonotypes between healthy human individuals. Overall study: Those who served as donors were a couple of women and a few men between the ages of 18 and 49.

Profiling relied on immunoSEQ multiplex PCR, and the TCRdb table lists in-frame clones only, not all of them. The sample lists about 1.1 million clones; 70% to 80% were seen once. CDR3 length: 15 amino acids. Germline-derived CDR1 and CDR2 are SGHDT and YYEEEE. The J segment lost 6 bases and the V segment lost 4 bases, leaving 8 bases of the junction unmatched. The TCR was taken from a man younger than 35 in good health. Some clones in this sample may be carry-over from other donors' samples. Specimen: memory CD4+ T cells from PBMCs. Subset specified: CD45RA-negative fraction. The J gene is TRBJ1-5, the V gene TRBV5-6; 9 nucleotides match TRBD1. The CDR3 reads CASSLQGASGQPQHF. CDR3 nucleotides: TGTGCCAGCAGCCTACAGGGGGCTTCCGGTCAGCCCCAGCATTTT. The variable domain in full, completed from reference TRBV5-6 and TRBJ1-5, reads DAGVTQSPTHLIKTRGQQVTLRCSPKSGHDTVSWYQQALGQGPQFIFQYYEEEERQRGNFPDRFSGHQFPNYSSELNVNALLLGDSALYLCASSLQGASGQPQHFGDGTRLSIL.